This T cell receptor beta chain was captured in a study of Graves' ophthalmopathy and Graves' hyperthyroidism. Germline trimming cut 8 bases from V and 1 base from J; bases unmatched to any gene: 12. Looked up from germline, CDR1 is MNHEY and CDR2 is SVGAGI. The length of the CDR3 is 17 residues. RNA served as the template for amplifying TCR beta CDR3 regions. An initial RT-PCR round employing HTBI primers preceded a second-round multiplex PCR. TCRdb reprocessed the multiplex PCR reads with MiXCR, giving one entry per CDR3 protein. Counted here are 1 million to 1.3 million distinct CDR3 sequences, roughly 35% occurring once; the ten biggest clones make up around 10%.

Sequenced material: peripheral blood or thyroid tissue (not recorded which). The V call is TRBV6-5, the J call TRBJ2-2; 8 bases align to TRBD1. The sequence came from an adult man with Graves' hyperthyroidism. CDR3 region: CASVWTGSTRNTGELFF. As DNA, the CDR3 is TGTGCCAGCGTCTGGACAGGGAGTACCAGGAACACCGGGGAGCTGTTTTTT.